These 19 T cell receptor beta chains share one sample of origin, sequenced in a study of CXCR3-negative and CXCR3-positive naive CD8 T cells. Carrying UMI labels, the TRB cDNA libraries were prepared through 5' RACE. From the 5' RACE reads, TCRdb lists one entry per CDR3 protein and no DNA. Across about 50,000 distinct CDR3 sequences, the top ten clones capture about 0.4% of the sample. Sequenced: naive CXCR3- CD8+ T cells from blood. Subset denoted: CD45RO-CCR7+CD27+CD95- naive CD8+ T cells lacking CXCR3 (TNR3-). These receptors were collected from a human donor in good health. Some clones in this sample may be carry-over from other donors' samples.

The genes are TRBV29-1 and TRBJ2-1; TCRdb selects TRBD1, and the lack of DNA leaves this call unchecked. Per germline, CDR1 SQVTM and CDR2 ANQGSEA. This CDR3 has 13 residues. CDR3 residues: CSVAGQGAGEQFF.

This sequence joins TRBV20-1 and TRBJ2-3; TCRdb designates TRBD1, a call that cannot be tested without DNA. The length of the CDR3 is 18 residues. Germline CDR1 DFQATT, CDR2 SNEGSKA (reference sequence). The CDR3: CSARDRVRAGAATDTQYF.

This chain connects TRBV12-3 or TRBV12-4 to TRBJ2-1; there is no DNA to check the TCRdb D call of TRBD1. The CDR3 has 14 residues. The CDR3: CASSFYEVAGEQFF.

The gene calls are TRBV7-9 and TRBJ2-1; TCRdb indicates TRBD1, and absent DNA this call remains unverified. In germline, CDR1 is SEHNR, CDR2 FQNEAQ (reference sequence). The CDR3 consists of 15 residues. The CDR3: CASSYYRGLLDEQFF.

The chain joins TRBV29-1 to TRBJ1-2. The CDR3 is 14 residues long. Germline CDR1 and CDR2: SQVTM and ANQGSEA. The CDR3 spells CSVEDAQRGNGYTF.

The V and J genes are TRBV7-6 and TRBJ2-1. The CDR3 loop spans 15 amino acids. Germline-derived CDR1 and CDR2 are SGHVS and FNYEAQ. CDR3 residues: CASTGDRSSYNEQFF. Together with reference TRBV7-6 and TRBJ2-1, the CDR3 gives the full variable domain: GAGVSQSPRYKVTKRGQDVALRCDPISGHVSLYWYRQALGQGPEFLTYFNYEAQQDKSGLPNDRFSAERPEGSISTLTIQRTEQRDSAMYRCASTGDRSSYNEQFFGPGTRLTVL.

The V and J genes are TRBV29-1 and TRBJ2-7; TCRdb returns TRBD1, unconfirmable since there is no DNA. This CDR3 comprises 13 residues. In germline, CDR1 is SQVTM, CDR2 ANQGSEA. The CDR3 loop reads CSARQGEFGEQYF.

This CDR3 is CASNSLAYDRATDTQYF. The chain has TRBV28 and TRBJ2-3; absent DNA, TCRdb's TRBD1 call cannot be checked. The CDR3 loop spans 17 amino acids. The V gene's germline CDR1 is MDHEN and CDR2 SYDVKM.

The genes are TRBV29-1 and TRBJ1-1; the TRBD1 assignment by TCRdb is unverifiable without DNA. The CDR3 contains 19 residues. CDR1 is SQVTM and CDR2 is ANQGSEA in the germline V gene. CDR3 protein: CSVVSPTGHKGGMNTEAFF.

The chain recombines TRBV15 with TRBJ2-3; TCRdb's D call, TRBD1, is unchecked because there is no DNA. The CDR3 consists of 16 residues. Germline V lookup: CDR1 LNHNV, CDR2 YYDKDF (reference sequence). Here the CDR3 reads CATEDGPGRGTDTQYF.

V usage is TRBV7-9 and J usage is TRBJ2-4. The CDR3 totals 14 residues. Per germline, CDR1 SEHNR and CDR2 FQNEAQ (reference sequence). The CDR3 protein is CASRPGSGKNIQYF.

V and J are TRBV6-2 or TRBV6-3 and TRBJ2-1; TCRdb's D call, TRBD1, is unchecked because there is no DNA. CDR1 MNHEY and CDR2 SVGEGT come from the germline V gene. The CDR3 sequence is 15 residues long. CDR3 region: CASSPPPGGYNEQFF.

The chain has TRBV4-3 and TRBJ2-7. CDR3 length: 15 amino acids. Germline values: CDR1 LGHNA, CDR2 YSLEER. The CDR3 spells CASSPFFGVSYEQYF.

The chain employs TRBV10-3 and TRBJ1-4; TCRdb proposes TRBD1, but this gene call is untestable without DNA. CDR1 and CDR2 from the germline V gene are ENHRY and SYGVKD. The length of the CDR3 is 13 residues. The CDR3 here is CAISADREEKLFF.

The chain employs TRBV7-6 and TRBJ2-1; TCRdb returns TRBD1, unconfirmable since there is no DNA. This CDR3 is 14 amino acids long. From germline, CDR1 is SGHVS and CDR2 FNYEAQ. CDR3 amino acids: CASSLSGGHNEQFF.

The chain carries TRBV4-3 and TRBJ2-1; the TCRdb D gene call, TRBD1, has no DNA to confirm it. Per germline, CDR1 LGHNA and CDR2 YSLEER. This CDR3 comprises 14 residues. The CDR3 spells CASSHGQGTNEQFF.

The chain uses TRBV9 and TRBJ1-4. This CDR3 comprises 19 residues. CDR1 is SGDLS, CDR2 YYNGEE, per germline. The CDR3 reads CASSGEGEDYTSTNEKLFF.

The chain links TRBV6-2 or TRBV6-3 to TRBJ1-6; TCRdb lists TRBD1, though no DNA is available to test this call. The length of the CDR3 is 15 residues. Per the germline V gene, CDR1 is MNHEY and CDR2 is SVGEGT. The CDR3 protein is CASSYDQGFYSPLHF.

J is TRBJ2-7 and V is TRBV7-3; TCRdb selects TRBD1, and the lack of DNA leaves this call unchecked. This CDR3 contains 17 residues. The germline V gene has CDR1 SGHTA and CDR2 FQGTGA. CDR3: CASSLNGGDPSHYEQYF.